This T cell receptor beta chain was captured in a study of cytotoxic CD8 clonotypes in ibrutinib-treated CLL. General study points: Investigators sampled sustained-remission and progressing patients at differing times. Clonality rose at ibrutinib response and fell back toward baseline at progression.

Remarks on this clone: The antigen remains undetermined.

The CDR3 spans 15 residues. Germline values: CDR1 MNHEY, CDR2 SVGAGI. The V gene end was trimmed by 5 bases and the J gene end by 1 base; junction bases not matched to a gene: 7. Here immunoSEQ multiplex PCR was the method, and the copy in TCRdb shows in-frame clones only, minus some. In the table there are some 350,000 clones, about 64% of which are singletons. This TCR derives from a human donor with chronic lymphocytic leukemia. The source was PBMCs, collected after 36 months of ibrutinib treatment. The rearrangement uses TRBV6-5 and TRBJ1-1; 7 positions agree with TRBD1. CDR3 protein: CASSKIQGWNTEAFF. The CDR3 DNA is TGTGCCAGCAGTAAAATACAGGGGTGGAACACTGAAGCTTTCTTT.